This is a list of T cell receptor beta chains from one sample in a study of blood T cell repertoires in COVID-19. Measured with immunoSEQ multiplex PCR; TCRdb has only the in-frame clones, and not every one. The sample includes tens of thousands of clones, 84% of them seen just once. Sequencing input: peripheral blood. The receptors derive from a human donor in a cohort sampled during active COVID-19. The conserved cysteine and the conserved F or W are not part of the CDR3 here. Each record gives: J gene, D gene, V gene, clone size, CDR3 protein. A D gene is named only where the DNA matches it firmly. Size tells how often a clone was seen (once, few, many) or the class of an expanded clone, and some rows leave it out.

j_gene: TRBJ1-5
d_gene: TRBD1
v_gene: TRBV7-6
abundance: -
CDR3aa: ASSLEPTGGSFIQPQH

j_gene: TRBJ1-1
d_gene: TRBD1
v_gene: TRBV7-9
abundance: -
CDR3aa: ASSLVGGGEAF

j_gene: TRBJ2-1
d_gene: TRBD2
v_gene: TRBV7-9
abundance: -
CDR3aa: ASSLGLAGGRGEQF

j_gene: TRBJ2-1
d_gene: TRBD2
v_gene: TRBV15
abundance: -
CDR3aa: ATSRGNSGGAGNEQF

j_gene: TRBJ2-2
d_gene: TRBD1
v_gene: TRBV19
abundance: -
CDR3aa: ASSPPGQDTGELF

j_gene: TRBJ1-3
d_gene: TRBD1
v_gene: TRBV4-2
abundance: -
CDR3aa: ASSQATGAGNTIY

j_gene: TRBJ2-3
d_gene: TRBD2
v_gene: TRBV18
abundance: -
CDR3aa: ASSHPGTSGTDTQY

j_gene: TRBJ1-1
d_gene: -
v_gene: TRBV5-1
abundance: -
CDR3aa: ASSLVTGNTEAF

j_gene: TRBJ2-7
d_gene: -
v_gene: TRBV28
abundance: few
CDR3aa: ASSFSGSSYEQY

j_gene: TRBJ2-6
d_gene: TRBD1
v_gene: TRBV25-1
abundance: -
CDR3aa: ASSDRDRASGANVLT

j_gene: TRBJ2-7
d_gene: -
v_gene: TRBV19
abundance: -
CDR3aa: ASQPAGGSYEQY

j_gene: TRBJ2-3
d_gene: TRBD2
v_gene: TRBV6-5
abundance: -
CDR3aa: ASSNSAGGFYTQY

j_gene: TRBJ2-7
d_gene: -
v_gene: TRBV19
abundance: once
CDR3aa: ASSLTGPYEQY

j_gene: TRBJ2-5
d_gene: -
v_gene: TRBV4-2
abundance: -
CDR3aa: ASSQDTRETQY

j_gene: TRBJ1-2
d_gene: -
v_gene: TRBV30
abundance: -
CDR3aa: AWSVYTGDGGYT

j_gene: TRBJ2-7
d_gene: -
v_gene: TRBV7-2
abundance: few
CDR3aa: ASSLASRYEQY

j_gene: TRBJ2-3
d_gene: TRBD2
v_gene: TRBV19
abundance: -
CDR3aa: ASSPSSRGAKDTQY

j_gene: TRBJ2-7
d_gene: -
v_gene: TRBV3-1/TRBV3-2
abundance: -
CDR3aa: ASSQGTYPYEQY

j_gene: TRBJ1-1
d_gene: TRBD1
v_gene: TRBV29-1
abundance: -
CDR3aa: SVGGDRRGYTEAF

j_gene: TRBJ1-5
d_gene: -
v_gene: TRBV7-8
abundance: -
CDR3aa: ASSLEQLSNQPQH

j_gene: TRBJ1-1
d_gene: -
v_gene: TRBV7-8
abundance: -
CDR3aa: ASSLEGRVGGTEAF

j_gene: TRBJ1-4
d_gene: TRBD1
v_gene: TRBV7-2
abundance: -
CDR3aa: ASSLDRGDEKLF

j_gene: TRBJ2-2
d_gene: TRBD1
v_gene: TRBV28
abundance: -
CDR3aa: ASSSQGANTGELF

j_gene: TRBJ2-7
d_gene: TRBD2
v_gene: TRBV7-6
abundance: -
CDR3aa: ASSLEASGNYEQY